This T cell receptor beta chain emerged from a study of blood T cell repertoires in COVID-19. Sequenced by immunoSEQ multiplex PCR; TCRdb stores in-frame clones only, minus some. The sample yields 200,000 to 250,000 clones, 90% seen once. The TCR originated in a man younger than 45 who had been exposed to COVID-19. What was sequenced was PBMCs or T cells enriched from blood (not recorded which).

The CDR3, as DNA: TGTGCCAGCAGCGTAGCCGGGACTAGAAACTACGAGCAGTACTTC. Amino acid sequence: CASSVAGTRNYEQYF. The chain combines TRBV9 with TRBJ2-7, with TRBD2 matching over 8 bases. CDR1 is SGDLS, CDR2 YYNGEE, per germline. The CDR3 is made up of 15 amino acids. V was pared by 0 bases and J by 3 bases, with 5 bases of the junction left unmatched. Full variable domain (rest looked up from reference TRBV9 and TRBJ2-7): DSGVTQTPKHLITATGQRVTLRCSPRSGDLSVYWYQQSLDQGLQFLIQYYNGEERAKGNILERFSAQQFPDLHSELNLSSLELGDSALYFCASSVAGTRNYEQYFGPGTRLTVT.